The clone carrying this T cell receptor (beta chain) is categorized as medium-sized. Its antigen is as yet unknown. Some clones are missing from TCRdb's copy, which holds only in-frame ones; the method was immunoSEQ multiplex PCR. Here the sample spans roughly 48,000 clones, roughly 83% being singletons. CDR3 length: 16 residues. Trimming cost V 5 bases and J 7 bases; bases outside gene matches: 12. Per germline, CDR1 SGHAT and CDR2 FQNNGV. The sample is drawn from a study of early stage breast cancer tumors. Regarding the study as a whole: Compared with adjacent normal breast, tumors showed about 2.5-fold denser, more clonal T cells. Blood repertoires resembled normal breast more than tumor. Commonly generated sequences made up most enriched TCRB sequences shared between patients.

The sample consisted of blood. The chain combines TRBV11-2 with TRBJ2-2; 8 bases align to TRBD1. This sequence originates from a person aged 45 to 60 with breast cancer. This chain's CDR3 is CASSAGTGSRHGELFF. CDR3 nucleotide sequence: TGTGCCAGCAGCGCGGGGACAGGCTCTCGTCACGGGGAGCTGTTTTTT.